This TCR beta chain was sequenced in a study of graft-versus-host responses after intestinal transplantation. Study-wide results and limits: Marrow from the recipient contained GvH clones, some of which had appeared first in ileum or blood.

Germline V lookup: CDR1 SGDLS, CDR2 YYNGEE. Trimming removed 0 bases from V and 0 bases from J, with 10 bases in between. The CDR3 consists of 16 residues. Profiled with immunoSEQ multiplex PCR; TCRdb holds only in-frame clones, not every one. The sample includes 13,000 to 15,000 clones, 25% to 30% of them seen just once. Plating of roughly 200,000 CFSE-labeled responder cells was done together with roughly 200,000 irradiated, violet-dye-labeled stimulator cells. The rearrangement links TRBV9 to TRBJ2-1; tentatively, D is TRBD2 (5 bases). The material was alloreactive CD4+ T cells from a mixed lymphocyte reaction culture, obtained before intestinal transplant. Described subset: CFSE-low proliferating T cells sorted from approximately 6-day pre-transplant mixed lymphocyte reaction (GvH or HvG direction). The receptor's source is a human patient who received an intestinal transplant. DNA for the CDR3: TGTGCCAGCAGCGTAGCGCCAGCGGCCTCCTACAATGAGCAGTTCTTC. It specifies CASSVAPAASYNEQFF. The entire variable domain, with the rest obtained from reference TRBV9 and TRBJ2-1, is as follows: DSGVTQTPKHLITATGQRVTLRCSPRSGDLSVYWYQQSLDQGLQFLIQYYNGEERAKGNILERFSAQQFPDLHSELNLSSLELGDSALYFCASSVAPAASYNEQFFGPGTRLTVL.